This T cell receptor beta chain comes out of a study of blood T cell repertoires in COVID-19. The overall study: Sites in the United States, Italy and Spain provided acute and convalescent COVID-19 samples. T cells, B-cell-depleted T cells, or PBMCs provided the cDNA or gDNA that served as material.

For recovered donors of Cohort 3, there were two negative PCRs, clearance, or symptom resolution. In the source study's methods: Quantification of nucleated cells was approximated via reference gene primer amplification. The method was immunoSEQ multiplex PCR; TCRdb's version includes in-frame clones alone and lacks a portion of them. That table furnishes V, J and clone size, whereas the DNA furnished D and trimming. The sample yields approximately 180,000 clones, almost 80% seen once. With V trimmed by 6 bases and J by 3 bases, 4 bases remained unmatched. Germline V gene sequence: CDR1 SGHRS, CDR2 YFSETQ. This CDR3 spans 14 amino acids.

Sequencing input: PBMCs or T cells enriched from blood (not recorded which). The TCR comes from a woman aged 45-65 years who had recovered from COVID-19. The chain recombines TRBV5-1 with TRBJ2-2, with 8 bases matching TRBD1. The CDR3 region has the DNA TGCGCCAGCACCTGGGGACAGGACACCGGGGAGCTGTTTTTT. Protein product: CASTWGQDTGELFF.